The 14 T cell receptor beta chains in this list originate from one sample, sequenced in a study of CD8+CD57+ T cells in acquired aplastic anemia. Before being chosen for sequencing, patients had shown CD8+CD57+ cell expansion by flow cytometry. Profiles of TCR beta VDJ and CDR3 were generated from a genomic DNA template. From the reads, TCRdb called clonotypes with MiXCR, one entry per CDR3 protein. Of 110,000 or so distinct CDR3 sequences in the sample, about 50% are singletons; the top ten hold under 35%. Input material: sorted CD4+, CD8+, or CD8+CD57+ T cells (not recorded which) from PBMCs. Receptors were obtained from a human donor with aplastic anemia.

The chain uses TRBV10-3 and TRBJ1-4, with D hard to call. This CDR3 contains 13 residues. V shed 7 bases and J shed 0 bases, with 6 bases lying between them. Germline V gene lookup returns CDR1 ENHRY and CDR2 SYGVKD. The CDR3 nucleotides read TGTGCCATCAAAGCGGCAACTAATGAAAAACTGTTTTTT. Residues: CAIKAATNEKLFF.

The chain uses TRBV4-1 and TRBJ1-1; a weak D match, TRBD1 (5 bases). V was cut by 5 bases and J by 4 bases, with 14 bases left in between. The CDR3 sequence is 14 residues long. Germline lookup yields CDR1 MGHRA and CDR2 YSYEKL. Here the CDR3 reads CASSSRGAGTEAFF. CDR3 DNA sequence: TGCGCCAGCAGCTCCCGGGGCGCAGGCACTGAAGCTTTCTTT.

The rearrangement uses TRBV7-9 and TRBJ1-1, with D possibly TRBD1 on 6 matching bases. CDR1 SEHNR and CDR2 FQNEAQ come from the germline V gene (reference sequence). V dropped 3 bases and J dropped 8 bases, with 10 bases sitting between them. The CDR3 sequence is 12 residues long. CDR3 sequence (DNA): TGTGCCAGCAGCTTTGGACAGCCCGAAGCTTTCTTT. Its protein is CASSFGQPEAFF.

This clonotype was counted ten times or more. The chain couples TRBV5-8 to TRBJ2-6; 8 bases match TRBD1. Germline trimming cut 3 bases from V and 0 bases from J; bases unmatched to any gene: 8. Looked up from germline, CDR1 is SGHTS and CDR2 is YDEGEE. This CDR3 is built from 18 residues. The CDR3 spells CASSWTGQVHSGANVLTF. The CDR3 bases are TGTGCCAGCAGCTGGACGGGACAGGTGCACTCTGGGGCCAACGTCCTGACTTTC.

The V and J genes are TRBV24-1 and TRBJ1-1; perhaps TRBD1 as D (5 bases). Germline CDR1 is KGHDR and CDR2 is SFDVKD. The V gene lost 7 bases and the J gene lost 5 bases, with 16 bases spanning the gap. This CDR3 has 14 amino acids. Here the CDR3 DNA reads TGTGCCACCAGATCCTCTCTGGGGCGAACTGAAGCTTTCTTT. Protein sequence: CATRSSLGRTEAFF.

The chain is built from TRBV28 and TRBJ2-1; TRBD1 or TRBD2 may be the D gene (6 bases each). This CDR3 contains 13 residues. V was clipped by 6 bases and J by 8 bases, with 14 bases between them. The germline V gene encodes CDR1 MDHEN and CDR2 SYDVKM. CDR3: CASSHLRGDEQFF. The CDR3 DNA sequence: TGTGCCAGCAGCCATCTAAGGGGGGATGAGCAGTTCTTC.

This clonotype was detected a few times. This chain uses TRBV7-8 with TRBJ2-1; perhaps TRBD1 as D (6 bases). The CDR3 is made up of 13 amino acids. V shed 4 bases and J shed 12 bases, with 16 bases lying between them. In germline, CDR1 is SGHVS, CDR2 FQNEAQ. The CDR3 nucleotides are TGTGCCAGCAGCTCCCGACAGGTGATAATGCAGTTCTTC. The encoded protein is CASSSRQVIMQFF.

The chain recombines TRBV9 with TRBJ2-7; 7 nucleotides agree with TRBD1. The CDR3 sequence is 13 residues long. From germline, CDR1 is SGDLS and CDR2 YYNGEE. The trim removed 6 bases at V and 3 bases at J, leaving 6 bases unmatched. CDR3 protein: CASTPTGNYEQYF. For the CDR3, the DNA is TGTGCCAGCACTCCGACAGGGAACTACGAGCAGTACTTC.

V gene TRBV2 combines with J gene TRBJ1-2; 8 bases are a match to TRBD1. Per the germline V gene, CDR1 is SNHLY and CDR2 is FYNNEI. CDR3 size: 13 residues. Trimming at V came to 7 bases and at J to 9 bases, leaving 10 bases not matched to a gene. The CDR3 protein is CASNEQGDHSYTF. In DNA form, the CDR3 reads TGTGCCAGCAACGAACAGGGGGATCATAGCTACACCTTC.

The rearrangement links TRBV27 to TRBJ1-5; no reliable D call. Trimming cost V 3 bases and J 4 bases, with 4 bases left between them. CDR1 and CDR2 (germline): MNHEY, SMNVEV (reference sequence). The CDR3 sequence is 12 residues long. In DNA, the CDR3 is TGTGCCAGCAGTTTCCATAATCAGCCCCAGCATTTT. As protein: CASSFHNQPQHF.

The chain couples TRBV2 to TRBJ2-1; TRBD1 aligns across 8 bases. The CDR3 has 14 residues. J was trimmed by 7 bases and V by 3 bases; bases with no gene match: 5. From germline, CDR1 is SNHLY and CDR2 FYNNEI. The CDR3 is CASSEDRAGNEQFF. The CDR3, as DNA: TGTGCCAGCAGTGAGGACAGGGCAGGTAATGAGCAGTTCTTC.

This clonotype was detected many times. Here the CDR3 DNA reads TGTGCCAGCGAGACAACCACCCACGGCTACAATGAGCAGTTCTTC. Its protein is CASETTTHGYNEQFF. The rearrangement joins TRBV2 to TRBJ2-1; the D is unclear. V dropped 8 bases and J dropped 3 bases, with 17 bases sitting between them. Germline V CDR1 and CDR2: SNHLY, FYNNEI. This CDR3 region has 15 residues. The full variable domain, completed using reference TRBV2 and TRBJ2-1, is EPEVTQTPSHQVTQMGQEVILRCVPISNHLYFYWYRQILGQKVEFLVSFYNNEISEKSEIFDDQFSVERPDGSNFTLKIRSTKLEDSAMYFCASETTTHGYNEQFFGPGTRLTVL.

V is TRBV7-2 and J is TRBJ1-5; D is uncertain. Germline V gene sequence: CDR1 SGHTA, CDR2 FQGNSA. The germline V and J ends were trimmed by 3 bases and 7 bases, with 7 bases remaining between them. The CDR3 contains 12 residues. Here the CDR3 DNA reads TGTGCCAGCAGCTTCACTGGACAGCCCCAGCATTTT. This encodes CASSFTGQPQHF. The full variable domain, with the rest looked up from reference TRBV7-2 and TRBJ1-5, is GAGVSQSPSNKVTEKGKDVELRCDPISGHTALYWYRQSLGQGLEFLIYFQGNSAPDKSGLPSDRFSAERTGGSVSTLTIQRTQQEDSAVYLCASSFTGQPQHFGDGTRLSIL.

The V and J genes are TRBV7-8 and TRBJ1-4; the match to TRBD1 covers 7 bases. Germline V lookup: CDR1 SGHVS, CDR2 FQNEAQ. The ends lost 7 bases at V and 4 bases at J; junction bases unmatched: 9. This CDR3 comprises 15 residues. CDR3 sequence (DNA): TGTGCCAGCACCTTGGGGACAGTCTTTAATGAAAAACTGTTTTTT. Translated, it gives CASTLGTVFNEKLFF.